This entry lists 28 T cell receptor beta chains sequenced from one sample in a study of cytomegalovirus exposure and HLA in healthy donors (dated by TCRdb to 2016 to 2017). Library method: the immunoSEQ multiplex PCR assay. For the multiplex PCR, a mixture combining 60 forward primers for TCR Vbeta segments and 13 reverse primers for TCR Jbeta segments was used. TCRdb stores this immuneACCESS table with in-frame sequences only. Part of the clones is absent; in the studies checked, under half of the shortfall reflects unresolved V genes, and no reason is known for the rest. This sample has approximately 160,000 clones in its table, and over 70% of those were observed once. Together, the top ten hold about 5.2% of the sample. Sequenced: PBMCs. Source of these receptors: a man aged 30-40 years in good health and CMV-seropositive.

The chain couples TRBV5-1 to TRBJ1-5; 9 bases agree with TRBD1. This CDR3 comprises 15 residues. V gave up 4 bases and J gave up 7 bases; unmatched junction bases: 9. Germline V gene lookup returns CDR1 SGHRS and CDR2 YFSETQ. The CDR3 loop reads CASSPGTGSGQPQHF. The DNA for the CDR3 is TGCGCCAGCAGCCCCGGGACAGGGAGCGGACAGCCCCAGCATTTT.

The chain is built from TRBV29-1 and TRBJ1-5; 8 bases line up with TRBD1. Trimming cost V 2 bases and J 6 bases; bases outside gene matches: 6. The germline V gene encodes CDR1 SQVTM and CDR2 ANQGSEA. The CDR3 has 14 amino acids. DNA of the CDR3: TGCAGCGTTGAAAGCACAGGGGGGTTTCAGCCCCAGCATTTT. Its translation: CSVESTGGFQPQHF.

This clone appeared once. The chain recombines TRBV30 with TRBJ2-5; 10 bases agree with TRBD2. The V and J ends lost 2 bases and 6 bases, in that order; junction bases with no gene match: 6. Germline V lookup: CDR1 GTSNPN, CDR2 SVGIG (reference sequence). The CDR3 length is 14 residues. CDR3 coding DNA: TGTGCCTGGAGTTCAAGCGGGGGGGAAAAGACCCAGTACTTC. Protein: CAWSSSGGEKTQYF.

The gene calls are TRBV2 and TRBJ1-2; weak D call: TRBD1 (5 bases). Germline V gives CDR1 SNHLY, CDR2 FYNNEI. The V gene lost 6 bases and the J gene lost 13 bases, with 18 bases spanning the gap. The CDR3 loop spans 12 amino acids. Here the CDR3 reads CASRLPRGRGTF. In DNA form, the CDR3 reads TGTGCCAGCAGGCTCCCCCGGGGGAGGGGCACCTTC.

V gene TRBV28 combines with J gene TRBJ2-1; D remains unclear. V was pared by 5 bases and J by 2 bases, with 13 bases between. Germline CDR1 MDHEN, CDR2 SYDVKM. CDR3 size: 15 residues. This chain's CDR3 is CASSPLVPTYNEQFF. CDR3 nucleotide sequence: TGTGCCAGCAGTCCTCTAGTTCCGACCTACAATGAGCAGTTCTTC.

The chain combines TRBV28 with TRBJ2-7, with D perhaps TRBD1 (5 bases). The length of the CDR3 is 13 residues. Germline V gene sequence: CDR1 MDHEN, CDR2 SYDVKM. V was cut by 6 bases and J by 2 bases, with 11 bases left in between. In DNA form, the CDR3 reads TGTGCCAGCAGAACGACAGTTACCTACGAGCAGTACTTC. Translating gives CASRTTVTYEQYF.

The genes are TRBV11-2 and TRBJ2-6; D perhaps matches TRBD2 (5 bases). Between the trimmed V and J ends, which lost 3 bases and 1 base, there was a span of 10 bases. From germline, CDR1 is SGHAT and CDR2 FQNNGV. The CDR3 consists of 16 residues. In DNA, the CDR3 is TGTGCCAGCAGCTTCCGGGATCCTTCTGGGGCCAACGTCCTGACTTTC. This gives the protein CASSFRDPSGANVLTF.

This chain links TRBV25-1 with TRBJ1-1; tentatively, D is TRBD1 (5 bases). V lost 1 base and J lost 10, with 10 bases in between. This CDR3 has 12 amino acids. Germline V CDR1 and CDR2: MGHDK, SYGVNS. The CDR3 nucleotides read TGTGCCAGCAGTGAATTGGGGGGTGCAGCTTTCTTT. Its protein is CASSELGGAAFF.

In DNA, the CDR3 is TGCGCCAGCAGCCAAGAACTTACAGATACGCAGTATTTT. It codes for CASSQELTDTQYF. The chain is built from TRBV4-1 and TRBJ2-3; D gene uncertain. Germline V gene lookup returns CDR1 MGHRA and CDR2 YSYEKL. Trimming pared 0 bases from V and 3 bases from J, leaving 4 bases between. The CDR3 runs to 13 residues.

The chain employs TRBV14 and TRBJ2-3; 9 nucleotides line up with TRBD2. CDR3 length: 15 amino acids. Trimming cost V 4 bases and J 2 bases; bases outside gene matches: 4. In germline, CDR1 is SGHDN, CDR2 FVKESK. CDR3 coding DNA: TGTGCCAGCAGCCGCGGGAGGGGGAACACAGATACGCAGTATTTT. Residues: CASSRGRGNTDTQYF.

The V and J genes are TRBV5-4 and TRBJ2-1; D is uncertain. The V and J ends lost 0 bases and 5 bases respectively, with 12 bases between them. CDR3 length: 15 amino acids. Germline values: CDR1 SGHNT, CDR2 YYREEE (reference sequence). The CDR3 is CASSLALVGDNEQFF. CDR3 nucleotides: TGTGCCAGCAGCTTGGCCCTGGTCGGTGACAATGAGCAGTTCTTC.

V usage is TRBV11-2 and J usage is TRBJ2-7; 7 bases map to TRBD2. Germline CDR1 reads SGHAT; CDR2 reads FQNNGV. V lost 1 base and J lost 2; bases outside the gene matches: 8. CDR3 size: 16 residues. CDR3 DNA: TGTGCCAGCAGCTTAGCACTGCAGGGAGGGACCTACGAGCAGTACTTC. Its protein is CASSLALQGGTYEQYF.

The V and J genes are TRBV28 and TRBJ2-3; D is perhaps TRBD2 (6 bases). V was clipped by 2 bases and J by 4 bases, with 19 bases between them. Germline V gene lookup returns CDR1 MDHEN and CDR2 SYDVKM. The CDR3 is 17 amino acids. CDR3 in DNA: TGTGCCAGCAGTTTAGTCTTCGGGGGTGGGAGTGCAGATACGCAGTATTTT. Protein product: CASSLVFGGGSADTQYF.

This chain joins TRBV6-5 and TRBJ1-2; TRBD1 aligns across 8 bases. The germline V gene has CDR1 MNHEY and CDR2 SVGAGI. Germline trimming cut 5 bases from V and 6 bases from J; bases unmatched to any gene: 8. The CDR3 contains 14 residues. The CDR3 nucleotides are TGTGCCAGCAGTGCCGACAGGGGAGGGGATGGCTACACCTTC. Amino acids: CASSADRGGDGYTF.

This clone showed up just a few times. The chain uses TRBV19 and TRBJ2-7; 7 positions agree with TRBD2. Germline values: CDR1 LNHDA, CDR2 SQIVND (reference sequence). The CDR3 is 14 amino acids. V was clipped by 4 bases and J by 2 bases; unmatched bases: 5. The CDR3 spells CASSNGRAPYEQYF. DNA of the CDR3: TGTGCCAGTAGTAATGGGAGGGCCCCCTACGAGCAGTACTTC.

V gene TRBV5-1 combines with J gene TRBJ1-3; 7 bases are shared with TRBD1. CDR3 length: 14 residues. V was clipped by 4 bases and J by 0 bases; unmatched bases: 1. Germline loops: CDR1 SGHRS, CDR2 YFSETQ. The CDR3 sequence is CASSRDSSGNTIYF. The CDR3 DNA is TGCGCCAGCAGCCGGGACAGCTCTGGAAACACCATATATTTT. The variable domain in full, with the rest retrieved from reference TRBV5-1 and TRBJ1-3, is KAGVTQTPRYLIKTRGQQVTLSCSPISGHRSVSWYQQTPGQGLQFLFEYFSETQRNKGNFPGRFSGRQFSNSRSEMNVSTLELGDSALYLCASSRDSSGNTIYFGEGSWLTVV.

This clone was recorded once. The J gene is TRBJ1-1, the V gene TRBV28; D unresolved. Trimming stripped 3 bases from V and 4 bases from J, with 12 bases between. This CDR3 is 14 amino acids long. From germline, CDR1 is MDHEN and CDR2 SYDVKM. The CDR3 nucleotides are TGTGCCAGCAGTTTCCGGGTATCGAGCACTGAAGCTTTCTTT. This codes for CASSFRVSSTEAFF.

The V and J genes are TRBV7-2 and TRBJ1-3, with TRBD1 as a possible D gene (6 bases). V was shortened by 4 bases and J by 0 bases, with 10 bases between the two germline ends. The CDR3 sequence is 15 residues long. CDR1 and CDR2 from the germline V gene are SGHTA and FQGNSA. CDR3 sequence: CASSSQGNSGNTIYF. The CDR3 region has the DNA TGTGCCAGCAGCTCACAGGGCAACTCTGGAAACACCATATATTTT.

This clone turned up a few times. The chain is built from TRBV6-5 and TRBJ1-1; a possible D gene is TRBD1 (5 bases). Germline-derived CDR1 and CDR2 are MNHEY and SVGAGI. With 8 bases removed from V and 11 bases from J, the gap between germline ends came to 21 bases. The CDR3 has 13 residues. The CDR3 loop is CASRADLAGLAFF. The CDR3 nucleotides are TGTGCCAGCCGGGCCGATTTGGCAGGGCTGGCTTTCTTT.

The chain recombines TRBV7-9 with TRBJ1-1; D possibly corresponds to TRBD1 (6 bases). The CDR3 loop spans 13 amino acids. Germline V gene lookup returns CDR1 SEHNR and CDR2 FQNEAQ (reference sequence). V dropped 3 bases and J dropped 7 bases, with 12 bases sitting between them. This chain's CDR3 is CASSLIRDIEAFF. CDR3 in DNA: TGTGCCAGCAGCTTGATTAGGGACATTGAAGCTTTCTTT.

This chain links TRBV28 with TRBJ2-7, with TRBD1 matching 10 bases. The CDR3 consists of 17 residues. Trimming cost V 1 base and J 2 bases; bases outside gene matches: 8. Germline lookup yields CDR1 MDHEN and CDR2 SYDVKM. The CDR3 region is CASSLSPWGQGTYEQYF. CDR3 DNA: TGTGCCAGCAGTTTATCGCCATGGGGACAGGGGACCTACGAGCAGTACTTC. Together with reference TRBV28 and TRBJ2-7, the CDR3 gives the full variable domain: DVKVTQSSRYLVKRTGEKVFLECVQDMDHENMFWYRQDPGLGLRLIYFSYDVKMKEKGDIPEGYSVSREKKERFSLILESASTNQTSMYLCASSLSPWGQGTYEQYFGPGTRLTVT.

CDR3 in DNA: TGTGCCAGCAACCCCGGGAACACTGAAGCTTTCTTT. As protein: CASNPGNTEAFF. The chain combines TRBV11-2 with TRBJ1-1; D ambiguous. Germline CDR1 reads SGHAT; CDR2 reads FQNNGV. This CDR3 contains 12 residues. Trimming took off 7 bases at V and 1 base at J, with 7 bases between the two ends.

This rearrangement joins TRBV4-3 to TRBJ1-2, with 12 bases fitting TRBD1. The CDR3 is 15 residues long. Trimming at V came to 1 base and at J to 6 bases, leaving 3 bases not matched to a gene. Germline-derived CDR1 and CDR2 are LGHNA and YSLEER. The CDR3 here is CASSQAGTGGDGYTF. The CDR3 DNA follows: TGCGCCAGCAGCCAAGCAGGGACAGGGGGCGATGGCTACACCTTC.

The V and J genes are TRBV27 and TRBJ2-7; TRBD2 matches 9 bases. The CDR3 is made up of 16 amino acids. The ends lost 7 bases at V and 3 bases at J; junction bases unmatched: 13. The V gene's germline CDR1 is MNHEY and CDR2 SMNVEV (reference sequence). The CDR3 loop is CASTYKTGTSIYEQYF. Written as DNA, the CDR3 is TGTGCCAGCACCTATAAAACCGGGACTAGCATCTACGAGCAGTACTTC.

This clone turned up a few times. The rearrangement links TRBV7-9 to TRBJ2-1, with 8 positions matching TRBD2. The V gene's germline CDR1 is SEHNR and CDR2 FQNEAQ (reference sequence). The CDR3 has 15 residues. V was clipped by 5 bases and J by 4 bases; unmatched bases: 7. CDR3 nucleotide sequence: TGTGCCAGCAGCCCAGCGGGAGACTGGTACAATGAGCAGTTCTTC. Translation gives CASSPAGDWYNEQFF.

In DNA, the CDR3 is TGTGCCAGTAGACCGGGACAGGGTTTCGGGCAGCCCCAGCATTTT. Translation: CASRPGQGFGQPQHF. J is TRBJ1-5 and V is TRBV19, with TRBD1 matching 9 bases. From germline, CDR1 is LNHDA and CDR2 SQIVND (reference sequence). The ends lost 6 bases at V and 7 bases at J; junction bases unmatched: 10. CDR3 length equals 15 residues.

The chain employs TRBV27 and TRBJ1-6; 9 bases match TRBD1. This CDR3 contains 15 residues. Germline loops: CDR1 MNHEY, CDR2 SMNVEV (reference sequence). V lost 0 bases, J lost 6 bases, and 0 bases stayed unmatched. The CDR3 is CASSLSGQGNSPLHF. Here the CDR3 DNA reads TGTGCCAGCAGTTTATCGGGACAGGGTAATTCACCCCTCCACTTT.

The rearrangement links TRBV7-9 to TRBJ1-1; 10 positions match TRBD1. This CDR3 is 16 amino acids long. The trim removed 5 bases at V and 6 bases at J, leaving 12 bases unmatched. CDR1 SEHNR and CDR2 FQNEAQ come from the germline V gene (reference sequence). CDR3 loop: CASSPLPGQGPAEAFF. CDR3 nucleotide sequence: TGTGCCAGCAGCCCCCTGCCGGGACAGGGGCCGGCTGAAGCTTTCTTT.